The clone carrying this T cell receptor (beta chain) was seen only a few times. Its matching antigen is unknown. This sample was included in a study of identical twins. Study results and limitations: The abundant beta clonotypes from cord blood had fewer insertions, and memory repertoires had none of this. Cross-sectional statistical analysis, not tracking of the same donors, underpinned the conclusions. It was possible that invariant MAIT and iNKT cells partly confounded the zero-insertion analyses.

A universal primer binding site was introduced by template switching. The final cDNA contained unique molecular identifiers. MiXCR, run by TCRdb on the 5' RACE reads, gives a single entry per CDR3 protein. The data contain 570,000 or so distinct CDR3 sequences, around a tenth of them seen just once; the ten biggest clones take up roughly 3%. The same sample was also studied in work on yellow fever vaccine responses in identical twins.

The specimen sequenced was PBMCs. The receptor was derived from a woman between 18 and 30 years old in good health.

The CDR3 bases are TGCGCCAGCAGCTTGGCCGGCGGGAGCCCCGTGGATACGCAGTATTTT. Residues: CASSLAGGSPVDTQYF. V usage is TRBV5-1 and J usage is TRBJ2-3, with TRBD2 identical over 7 bases. CDR3 length: 16 amino acids. V lost 0 bases and J lost 6; bases outside the gene matches: 10. Germline CDR1 is SGHRS and CDR2 is YFSETQ.